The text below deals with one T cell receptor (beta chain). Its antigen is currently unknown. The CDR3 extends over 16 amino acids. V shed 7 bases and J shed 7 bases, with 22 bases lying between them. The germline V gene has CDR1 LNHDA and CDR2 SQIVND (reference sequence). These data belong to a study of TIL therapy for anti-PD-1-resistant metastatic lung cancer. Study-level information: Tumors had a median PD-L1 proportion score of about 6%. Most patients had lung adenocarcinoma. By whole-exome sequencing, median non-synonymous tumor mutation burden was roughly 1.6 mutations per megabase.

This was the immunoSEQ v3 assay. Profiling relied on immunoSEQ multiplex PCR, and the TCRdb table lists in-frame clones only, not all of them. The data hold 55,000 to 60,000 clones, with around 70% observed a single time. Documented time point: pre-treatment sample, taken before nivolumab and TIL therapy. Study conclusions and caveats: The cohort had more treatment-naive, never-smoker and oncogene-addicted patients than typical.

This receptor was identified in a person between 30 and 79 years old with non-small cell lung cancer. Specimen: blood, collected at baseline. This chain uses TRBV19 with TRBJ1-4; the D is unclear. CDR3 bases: TGTGCCAGTACCACGAGGTACGGACCCGCAGGTGAAAAACTGTTTTTT. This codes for CASTTRYGPAGEKLFF.